One sample yielded the 24 T cell receptor beta chains listed below, sequenced in a study of metastatic and nonmetastatic thyroid tumors (dated by TCRdb to 2020 to 2022). The method behind the library was PCR. Sequencing relied on an Illumina HiSeq 4000. Starting from the raw public reads, TCRdb applied fastp trimming at Q25, assembled clones with MiXCR and retained in-frame beta chains. The sample table shows tens of thousands of clones, and roughly 19% are seen once. Together, the top ten hold around a fifth of the sample. Before undergoing thyroid surgery, none of the patients had been given any kind of treatment. Specimen: blood. The receptor set was obtained from a female donor with papillary thyroid cancer or a benign thyroid nodule (not recorded which). Some clones in this sample may be carry-over from other donors' samples.

This clone has just a few counts. One end of the junction does not line up with germline, which may come from a read error. The V and J genes are TRBV2 and TRBJ2-1; either TRBD1 or TRBD2 may supply D (5 bases each). Germline lookup yields CDR1 SNHLY and CDR2 FYNNEI. There are 14 residues in the CDR3. The CDR3 loop is CASTERGGGNEQFF. The CDR3 nucleotides are TGTGCCAGCACTGAACGGGGTGGGGGCAATGAGCAGTTCTTC.

This clone was detected many times. This chain joins TRBV4-2 and TRBJ1-2, with unresolved D. This CDR3 contains 14 residues. CDR1 LGHNA and CDR2 YNFKEQ come from the germline V gene. V gave up 0 bases and J gave up 4 bases, with 9 bases separating them. The CDR3: CASSQESQSYGYTF. The CDR3, as DNA: TGTGCCAGCAGCCAAGAAAGCCAGAGCTATGGCTACACCTTC.

Many counts were recorded for this clone. The sample has other DNA sequences that encode this CDR3 too. The gene calls are TRBV9 and TRBJ1-4, with D unresolved. The CDR3 has 15 amino acids. Trimming removed 0 bases from V and 8 bases from J, with 14 bases in between. In germline, CDR1 is SGDLS, CDR2 YYNGEE. CDR3 nucleotide sequence: TGTGCCAGCAGCGTAGGATATGAGGGCGGCGAAAAACTGTTTTTT. Protein product: CASSVGYEGGEKLFF. The entire variable domain, with the rest obtained from reference TRBV9 and TRBJ1-4, is as follows: DSGVTQTPKHLITATGQRVTLRCSPRSGDLSVYWYQQSLDQGLQFLIQYYNGEERAKGNILERFSAQQFPDLHSELNLSSLELGDSALYFCASSVGYEGGEKLFFGSGTQLSVL.

In nucleotides, the CDR3 is TGTGCCAGCAGCGCCGGGACTAGCCACGGGGCCCAGTACTTC. This translates into CASSAGTSHGAQYF. The chain joins TRBV6-1 to TRBJ2-5, with TRBD2 identical over 9 bases. The germline CDR1 and CDR2 sequences are MNHNS and SASEGT. The V gene end was trimmed by 6 bases and the J gene end by 9 bases; junction bases not matched to a gene: 11. The CDR3 has 14 residues.

This clone has ten or more counts. The chain joins TRBV15 to TRBJ1-5; 7 nucleotides align to TRBD1. The trim removed 9 bases at V and 4 bases at J, leaving 9 bases unmatched. The CDR3 extends over 14 amino acids. The germline V gene has CDR1 LNHNV and CDR2 YYDKDF (reference sequence). The CDR3 coding sequence is TGTGCCACAACAACAGGGGTCGCGAATCAGCCCCAGCATTTT. Amino acids: CATTTGVANQPQHF.

The chain has TRBV12-3 or TRBV12-4 and TRBJ1-5; D ambiguous. The CDR3 is 15 residues long. V lost 5 bases and J 0 bases, leaving 11 bases between the germline ends. The CDR3 DNA sequence: TGTGCCAGCAGTCGAGACAAAAATAGCAATCAGCCCCAGCATTTT. It codes for CASSRDKNSNQPQHF.

The table lists this clone with many counts. The rearrangement joins TRBV29-1 to TRBJ1-2, with 8 bases aligning to TRBD1. The germline V gene encodes CDR1 SQVTM and CDR2 ANQGSEA. V shed 5 bases, J shed 7 bases, and the junction held 6 bases outside the gene matches. CDR3 length: 12 amino acids. The CDR3 is CSVLRTGSGYTF. The CDR3, as DNA: TGCAGCGTTTTAAGGACAGGGAGTGGCTACACCTTC.

The chain has TRBV5-1 and TRBJ1-1; tentative D call: TRBD1 (5 bases). CDR3 length: 13 residues. The germline V gene encodes CDR1 SGHRS and CDR2 YFSETQ. V lost 7 bases, J lost 3 bases, and 13 bases lay in between. The CDR3 protein is CASAGAGDTEAFF. In nucleotides, the CDR3 is TGCGCCAGCGCCGGGGCGGGGGACACTGAAGCTTTCTTT.

This clone was seen ten or more times. The DNA of the CDR3 is TGCAGTGCTAGAGGACCGGGGACTCTGGAAGGAGGCTACACCTTC. Translated, it gives CSARGPGTLEGGYTF. The chain has TRBV20-1 and TRBJ1-2; perhaps TRBD1 as D (5 bases). The CDR3 has 15 amino acids. The germline CDR1 and CDR2 sequences are DFQATT and SNEGSKA (reference sequence). Trimming left V 1 base short and J 8 bases short, with 20 bases between.

This clone has more than one count but fewer than ten. The chain combines TRBV28 with TRBJ2-3; 11 bases line up with TRBD2. Losses at the gene ends were 6 bases for V and 3 bases for J; bases not matched to a gene: 8. The length of the CDR3 is 16 residues. Germline CDR1 is MDHEN and CDR2 is SYDVKM. The CDR3 is CASRKTSGARTDTQYF. The CDR3 nucleotides read TGTGCCAGCAGAAAGACTAGCGGGGCGCGGACAGATACGCAGTATTTT.

The genes are TRBV28 and TRBJ1-5; 9 nucleotides line up with TRBD1. The CDR3 spans 14 residues. The V segment lost 6 bases and the J segment 5 bases; nucleotides outside the gene matches: 5. Germline values: CDR1 MDHEN, CDR2 SYDVKM. The CDR3 coding sequence is TGTGCCAGCAGCCGGGACAGGGAGGATCAGCCCCAGCATTTT. It encodes CASSRDREDQPQHF.

This chain uses TRBV30 with TRBJ2-2; D call uncertain. CDR1 is GTSNPN and CDR2 is SVGIG in the germline V gene (reference sequence). V lost 4 bases, J lost 6 bases, and 6 bases lay in between. The CDR3 runs to 11 residues. CDR3 nucleotide sequence: TGTGCCTGGAAAGTCGCCGGGGAGCTGTTTTTT. Translated, it gives CAWKVAGELFF.

The V and J genes are TRBV6-2 or TRBV6-3 and TRBJ1-2; 11 bases line up with TRBD1. Per germline, CDR1 MNHEY and CDR2 SVGEGT. The CDR3 is 14 amino acids. V shed 2 bases, J shed 10 bases, and the junction held 6 bases outside the gene matches. The CDR3 spells CASSYLGQGAAYTF. As DNA, the CDR3 is TGTGCCAGCAGTTACCTTGGACAGGGGGCTGCCTACACCTTC.

This clone was recorded many times. The rearrangement uses TRBV20-1 and TRBJ2-2, with D unresolved. Germline V lookup: CDR1 DFQATT, CDR2 SNEGSKA (reference sequence). The CDR3 loop spans 13 amino acids. Trimming removed 2 bases at V and 7 bases at J, with 11 bases between. The CDR3 coding sequence is TGCAGTGCTAGACAGGTCCAAGGCGGGGAGCTGTTTTTT. Encoded protein: CSARQVQGGELFF.

The CDR3 region is CASSLTSGSEQYF. Here the CDR3 DNA reads TGTGCCAGCAGCTTAACTAGCGGGAGCGAGCAGTACTTC. The V call is TRBV11-3, the J call TRBJ2-7, with 11 positions matching TRBD2. Germline CDR1 SGHNT, CDR2 YENEEA. The CDR3 is 13 residues long. Trimming removed 2 bases from V and 6 bases from J; junction bases left unmatched: 0.

This clone has a count of ten or more. This chain joins TRBV20-1 and TRBJ2-7; 9 nucleotides match TRBD1. Per the germline V gene, CDR1 is DFQATT and CDR2 is SNEGSKA (reference sequence). J was trimmed by 6 bases and V by 0 bases; bases with no gene match: 3. CDR3 length: 13 residues. CDR3 sequence reads: CSAREGQGFEQYF. The CDR3 DNA is TGCAGTGCTAGAGAGGGACAGGGTTTCGAGCAGTACTTC.

This clone was detected ten times or more. The chain links TRBV7-9 to TRBJ2-5; no clear D. The CDR3 totals 15 residues. Per germline, CDR1 SEHNR and CDR2 FQNEAQ (reference sequence). The V gene lost 5 bases and the J gene lost 4 bases, with 17 bases spanning the gap. Here the CDR3 DNA reads TGTGCCAGCAGCCTAGGAATTGGATTTGGAGAGACCCAGTACTTC. The encoded protein is CASSLGIGFGETQYF.

The CDR3 spells CASSLGPGDYEQFF. In DNA form, the CDR3 reads TGCGCCAGCAGCCTAGGGCCGGGGGATTATGAGCAGTTCTTC. J is TRBJ2-1 and V is TRBV5-1; tentatively, D is TRBD2 (6 bases). The V gene's germline CDR1 is SGHRS and CDR2 YFSETQ. Trimming cost V 4 bases and J 8 bases, with 16 bases left between them. The CDR3 has 14 amino acids.

The rearrangement links TRBV7-2 to TRBJ2-1; TRBD2 agrees at 11 bases. The V gene end was trimmed by 5 bases and the J gene end by 7 bases; junction bases not matched to a gene: 10. This CDR3 spans 16 amino acids. The germline V gene has CDR1 SGHTA and CDR2 FQGNSA. The CDR3 reads CASSPLLAGAINEQFF. In DNA, the CDR3 is TGTGCCAGCAGCCCCCTACTAGCGGGAGCGATAAATGAGCAGTTCTTC.

This clone was counted ten times or more. This rearrangement joins TRBV7-9 to TRBJ1-4; 8 bases are a match to TRBD1. This CDR3 has 15 amino acids. V gave up 2 bases and J gave up 7 bases; unmatched junction bases: 6. From germline, CDR1 is SEHNR and CDR2 FQNEAQ (reference sequence). CDR3 region: CASSLSHRGSEKLFF. CDR3 DNA sequence: TGTGCCAGCAGCTTATCGCACAGGGGGTCTGAAAAACTGTTTTTT.

Many counts were recorded for this clone. The gene calls are TRBV6-1 and TRBJ1-1, with 8 positions matching TRBD1. This CDR3 spans 16 amino acids. The trim removed 6 bases at V and 1 base at J, leaving 10 bases unmatched. The germline V gene has CDR1 MNHNS and CDR2 SASEGT. The chain's CDR3 is CASRHRGGSSNTEAFF. The CDR3 coding sequence is TGTGCCAGCAGACACAGGGGGGGAAGCTCGAACACTGAAGCTTTCTTT.

The chain carries TRBV3-1 and TRBJ2-7, with TRBD1 matching 11 bases. Germline trimming cut 1 base from V and 6 bases from J; bases unmatched to any gene: 5. Germline V gene lookup returns CDR1 LGHDT and CDR2 YNNKEL (reference sequence). This CDR3 is 15 amino acids long. The CDR3 sequence is CASSQAGQGAGEQYF. The CDR3 DNA is TGTGCCAGCAGCCAAGCCGGACAGGGGGCAGGCGAGCAGTACTTC.

This clone was counted many times. The V call is TRBV27, the J call TRBJ2-3; TRBD2 agrees at 8 bases. With V trimmed by 4 bases and J by 11 bases, 5 bases remained unmatched. Per germline, CDR1 MNHEY and CDR2 SMNVEV (reference sequence). The CDR3 extends over 12 amino acids. The CDR3: CASSSQRGLQYF. The CDR3 bases are TGTGCCAGCAGTTCCCAGCGGGGGTTGCAGTATTTT.

The CDR3: CSARASGRANEQYF. CDR3 nucleotide sequence: TGCAGTGCTAGGGCTAGCGGGAGGGCTAACGAGCAGTACTTC. This chain connects TRBV20-1 to TRBJ2-7, with 12 bases matching TRBD2. Germline CDR1 is DFQATT and CDR2 is SNEGSKA (reference sequence). V lost 3 bases, J lost 5 bases, and 5 bases stayed unmatched. The CDR3 loop spans 14 amino acids.